Following are 13 T cell receptor beta chains from one sample sequenced in a study of blood T cell repertoires in COVID-19. Produced via immunoSEQ multiplex PCR; TCRdb's table is partial and in-frame only. Here the sample spans 15,000 to 19,000 clones, roughly 80% being singletons. The sample taken for sequencing was peripheral blood. The origin of the receptors is a man older than 75 with active or convalescent COVID-19.

The chain has TRBV5-1 and TRBJ2-3; the match to TRBD1 covers 10 bases. V lost 0 bases, J lost 4 bases, and 5 bases stayed unmatched. The germline gives CDR1 SGHRS, CDR2 YFSETQ. The CDR3 covers 16 residues. CDR3 protein: CASSLEGTGVADTQYF. Here the CDR3 DNA reads TGCGCCAGCAGCTTGGAAGGGACAGGGGTGGCAGATACGCAGTATTTT.

The count of this clone is one. The V call is TRBV6-5, the J call TRBJ2-5, with TRBD2 identical over 13 bases. The germline V gene has CDR1 MNHEY and CDR2 SVGAGI. The CDR3 is 15 amino acids. With V trimmed by 7 bases and J by 4 bases, 6 bases remained unmatched. CDR3: CASIRTSGGGETQYF. Here the CDR3 DNA reads TGTGCCAGCATTAGGACTAGCGGGGGAGGAGAGACCCAGTACTTC.

In DNA form, the CDR3 reads TGTGCCAGCAGCTTACGACACGCCACCGGGGAGCTGTTTTTT. It yields the protein CASSLRHATGELFF. V and J are TRBV7-3 and TRBJ2-2; no clear D. CDR1 and CDR2 from the germline V gene are SGHTA and FQGTGA. This CDR3 is built from 14 residues. Trimming removed 2 bases from V and 4 bases from J, with 8 bases in between.

This clone came up once. The genes are TRBV28 and TRBJ2-3; 11 bases match TRBD2. The CDR3 extends over 15 amino acids. The V and J ends lost 7 bases and 0 bases, in that order; junction bases with no gene match: 3. CDR1 and CDR2 from the germline V gene are MDHEN and SYDVKM. The CDR3 reads CASMTSGVSTDTQYF. As DNA, the CDR3 is TGTGCCAGCATGACTAGCGGGGTGAGCACAGATACGCAGTATTTT.

The CDR3 region has the DNA TGTGCCACCGGACAGGTGGCCCAAGAGACCCAGTACTTC. It specifies CATGQVAQETQYF. The chain uses TRBV15 and TRBJ2-5; TRBD1 aligns across 7 bases. Per germline, CDR1 LNHNV and CDR2 YYDKDF (reference sequence). CDR3 length equals 13 residues. J gave up 1 base and V 8 bases, and 4 bases lay outside the gene matches.

This chain joins TRBV4-2 and TRBJ2-7, with 8 positions matching TRBD2. Germline-derived CDR1 and CDR2 are LGHNA and YNFKEQ. After removal of 1 base from V and 2 bases from J, the junction contained 4 bases not matched to a gene. CDR3 length equals 15 residues. This CDR3 reads CASSQALAETYEQYF. The CDR3 DNA reads as TGTGCCAGCAGCCAAGCACTAGCGGAAACCTACGAGCAGTACTTC.

The chain couples TRBV30 to TRBJ2-3; D gene ambiguous. The CDR3 is 13 residues long. From germline, CDR1 is GTSNPN and CDR2 SVGIG (reference sequence). The V and J ends lost 3 bases and 4 bases respectively, with 11 bases between them. CDR3 nucleotides: TGTGCCTGGAGGACTTCGGCGCCAGATACGCAGTATTTT. Amino acid sequence: CAWRTSAPDTQYF.

This chain uses TRBV28 with TRBJ2-6; the match to TRBD1 covers 9 bases. The CDR3 length is 16 residues. Germline V gives CDR1 MDHEN, CDR2 SYDVKM. V was clipped by 8 bases and J by 3 bases; unmatched bases: 8. The CDR3 loop reads CASGITGGSGANVLTF. The CDR3 DNA follows: TGTGCCAGCGGGATCACAGGGGGCAGTGGGGCCAACGTCCTGACTTTC.

The chain uses TRBV30 and TRBJ2-5; D call uncertain. The V gene lost 0 bases and the J gene lost 2 bases, with 7 bases spanning the gap. Germline V gene sequence: CDR1 GTSNPN, CDR2 SVGIG (reference sequence). CDR3 length equals 13 residues. The CDR3 spells CAWSVWAQETQYF. CDR3 sequence (DNA): TGTGCCTGGAGTGTGTGGGCTCAAGAGACCCAGTACTTC.

This clone has just a few counts. V usage is TRBV6-4 and J usage is TRBJ1-2; 8 bases are shared with TRBD1. V was clipped by 0 bases and J by 7 bases; unmatched bases: 4. The germline CDR1 and CDR2 sequences are MRHNA and SNTAGT. The CDR3 extends over 14 amino acids. Here the CDR3 DNA reads TGTGCCAGCAGTGACTCGCGACAGGGGTCTGGCTACACCTTC. Amino acid sequence: CASSDSRQGSGYTF.

This chain joins TRBV6-4 and TRBJ2-3; 7 bases line up with TRBD2. This CDR3 contains 16 residues. The germline V gene encodes CDR1 MRHNA and CDR2 SNTAGT. Trimming took 3 bases from V and 4 from J; bases not matched to a gene: 10. CDR3 in DNA: TGTGCCAGCAGTGAACGGGCTAGCGGAGAGGCAGATACGCAGTATTTT. Protein sequence: CASSERASGEADTQYF.

This chain links TRBV6-5 with TRBJ1-2; perhaps TRBD1 as D (5 bases). The length of the CDR3 is 13 residues. The germline gives CDR1 MNHEY, CDR2 SVGAGI. The V end was cut by 6 bases, the J end by 7 bases, with 15 bases between. CDR3 in amino acids: CASRQAYRLGYTF. The DNA of the CDR3 is TGTGCCAGCAGGCAAGCCTACAGGCTTGGCTACACCTTC.

The V call is TRBV29-1, the J call TRBJ2-1; 11 bases map to TRBD2. Germline V gives CDR1 SQVTM, CDR2 ANQGSEA. With V trimmed by 7 bases and J by 8 bases, 7 bases remained unmatched. This CDR3 spans 13 amino acids. The DNA of the CDR3 is TGCAGCGGTGCCGGGACTAGCGGACATGAGCAGTTCTTC. It is translated as CSGAGTSGHEQFF.